This TCR beta chain was identified in a study of blood T cell repertoires in COVID-19. Background on the study: COVID-19 samples collected from the United States, Italy and Spain covered acute and convalescent phases. T cells, B-cell-depleted T cells, or PBMCs supplied cDNA or gDNA.

The table lists this clone with a few counts. This CDR3 is built from 12 residues. J lost 3 bases, V lost 8 bases, and 1 base had no gene match. The germline gives CDR1 SNHLY, CDR2 FYNNEI. Authors' data handling: Estimates of nucleated cell counts were drawn from the amplification of reference gene primers. Produced via immunoSEQ multiplex PCR; TCRdb's table is partial and in-frame only. Clone size and the V and J calls come from that table; the DNA yielded D and trimming. This table has 250,000 or so clones, about four fifths appearing once. The chain is built from TRBV2 and TRBJ2-7; TRBD2 matches 10 bases. The sequenced sample was peripheral blood. The receptor's source is a man aged 25 to 45 who had recovered from COVID-19. The CDR3 coding sequence is TGTGCCAGCGGGACTAGCGACTACGAGCAGTACTTC. Its protein product is CASGTSDYEQYF.